These 14 T cell receptor beta chains originate from one sample sequenced in a study of blood T cell repertoires in COVID-19. This table comes from immunoSEQ multiplex PCR, and its TCRdb copy is limited to in-frame clones, with some not included. Of about 210,000 clones detected, around 82% appear once; the ten largest clones hold around 12%. Sequenced sample: peripheral blood. These receptors were taken from a woman between 40 and 50 years old with acute or convalescent COVID-19.

This clone was detected only once. The chain employs TRBV19 and TRBJ1-2, with TRBD1 matching over 8 bases. CDR1 and CDR2 from the germline V gene are LNHDA and SQIVND (reference sequence). V lost 1 base to trimming and J lost 6 bases; unmatched junction nucleotides: 7. The CDR3 is made up of 15 amino acids. The CDR3 DNA sequence: TGTGCCAGTAGTATAGTCGCAGGGGGCGGCAATGGCTACACCTTC. This translates into CASSIVAGGGNGYTF.

The V and J genes are TRBV2 and TRBJ2-3, with D perhaps matching TRBD2 (7 bases). Trimming left V 7 bases short and J 5 bases short, with 22 bases between. From germline, CDR1 is SNHLY and CDR2 FYNNEI. The CDR3 contains 16 residues. This CDR3 reads CASTPFSGGGQDTQYF. CDR3 bases: TGTGCCAGCACCCCCTTTAGTGGGGGGGGGCAAGATACGCAGTATTTT.

The chain couples TRBV7-9 to TRBJ2-2; TRBD2 aligns across 7 bases. This CDR3 has 17 residues. Losses at the gene ends were 5 bases for V and 4 bases for J; bases not matched to a gene: 13. Germline V gene lookup returns CDR1 SEHNR and CDR2 FQNEAQ (reference sequence). CDR3 in amino acids: CASSLTGGRRSTGELFF. CDR3 sequence (DNA): TGTGCCAGCAGCCTAACGGGGGGAAGGCGAAGCACCGGGGAGCTGTTTTTT.

The chain combines TRBV6-2 or TRBV6-3 with TRBJ1-1; TRBD1 matches 8 bases. The CDR3 is 19 amino acids. Looked up from germline, CDR1 is MNHEY and CDR2 is SVGEGT. V was pared by 0 bases and J by 5 bases, with 17 bases of the junction left unmatched. CDR3 amino acids: CASSYSGGRGPPRRTEAFF. Written as DNA, the CDR3 is TGTGCCAGCAGTTACTCTGGCGGCAGGGGGCCCCCCAGGAGGACTGAAGCTTTCTTT.

A single count supports this clone. V gene TRBV4-1 combines with J gene TRBJ1-4; 9 bases agree with TRBD1. CDR1 is MGHRA, CDR2 YSYEKL, per germline. The V gene end was trimmed by 3 bases and the J gene end by 6 bases; junction bases not matched to a gene: 8. CDR3 length equals 16 residues. The CDR3 nucleotides are TGCGCCAGCAGCCAGGGCCGACAGGGGGGTTATGAAAAACTGTTTTTT. Its protein product is CASSQGRQGGYEKLFF.

This chain joins TRBV7-8 and TRBJ1-1; D is possibly TRBD1 (5 bases). Germline V gives CDR1 SGHVS, CDR2 FQNEAQ. V dropped 1 base and J dropped 5 bases, with 14 bases sitting between them. The CDR3 is 15 residues long. This CDR3 reads CASSLVAGLRTEAFF. CDR3 DNA: TGTGCCAGCAGCTTAGTGGCAGGGTTGAGAACTGAAGCTTTCTTT.

This rearrangement joins TRBV11-2 to TRBJ2-7; D may be TRBD2 (7 bases). The V and J ends lost 1 base and 4 bases respectively, with 14 bases between them. From germline, CDR1 is SGHAT and CDR2 FQNNGV. This CDR3 has 15 residues. CDR3: CASSLAGGTFYEQYF. CDR3 in DNA: TGTGCCAGCAGCTTAGCGGGGGGCACGTTTTACGAGCAGTACTTC.

V gene TRBV19 combines with J gene TRBJ2-7; D not resolved. Germline CDR1 is LNHDA and CDR2 is SQIVND (reference sequence). The CDR3 loop spans 12 amino acids. V lost 6 bases and J 4 bases, leaving 10 bases between the germline ends. The CDR3: CASRPRAYEQYF. CDR3 DNA: TGTGCCAGTAGGCCCCGTGCGTACGAGCAGTACTTC.

The chain links TRBV9 to TRBJ1-1, with 10 bases that match TRBD1. This CDR3 contains 16 residues. Germline-derived CDR1 and CDR2 are SGDLS and YYNGEE. V trimming: 4 bases; J trimming: 4 bases; junction bases outside the gene matches: 10. This chain's CDR3 is CASSPTDRGVSTEAFF. The CDR3 region has the DNA TGTGCCAGCAGCCCCACGGACAGGGGGGTTAGCACTGAAGCTTTCTTT.

The chain recombines TRBV14 with TRBJ2-1; TRBD2 is a possible D gene (5 bases). Germline V lookup: CDR1 SGHDN, CDR2 FVKESK. The CDR3 consists of 15 residues. V was trimmed by 1 base and J by 8 bases, leaving 15 bases between them. The CDR3 bases are TGTGCCAGCAGCCAAGGAGCAGGATTGCGGGATGAGCAGTTCTTC. It encodes CASSQGAGLRDEQFF.

The chain has TRBV10-3 and TRBJ1-1; TRBD1 agrees at 7 bases. The germline gives CDR1 ENHRY, CDR2 SYGVKD. The CDR3 runs 14 residues. The trim removed 8 bases at V and 1 base at J, leaving 7 bases unmatched. This CDR3 reads CAIADRTGNTEAFF. CDR3 DNA: TGTGCCATCGCCGACCGGACAGGGAACACTGAAGCTTTCTTT.

The chain carries TRBV19 and TRBJ1-1, with TRBD1 matching over 9 bases. J gave up 1 base and V 3 bases, and 3 bases lay outside the gene matches. Germline CDR1 reads LNHDA; CDR2 reads SQIVND (reference sequence). The CDR3 runs 15 residues. CDR3 nucleotides: TGTGCCAGTAGTATTCTGACAGGGGGGAACACTGAAGCTTTCTTT. Amino acid sequence: CASSILTGGNTEAFF.

The chain links TRBV10-2 to TRBJ1-3, with D tentatively TRBD1 (5 bases). Trimming took 6 bases from V and 3 from J, leaving 9 bases between them. CDR1 is WSHSY and CDR2 is SAAADI in the germline V gene. This CDR3 comprises 13 residues. Here the CDR3 reads CASRGGVGNTIYF. DNA of the CDR3: TGCGCCAGCAGAGGAGGGGTTGGAAACACCATATATTTT.

The chain carries TRBV27 and TRBJ2-5, with 8 bases that match TRBD1. Germline V lookup: CDR1 MNHEY, CDR2 SMNVEV (reference sequence). Trimming cost V 7 bases and J 3 bases; bases outside gene matches: 16. The CDR3 contains 17 residues. In DNA form, the CDR3 reads TGTGCCAGCAAACAGAGCCTCAGTCGACAGGGGAAAGAGACCCAGTACTTC. It codes for CASKQSLSRQGKETQYF.